A single sample gave rise to the 4 T cell receptor beta chains below, sequenced in a study of cytomegalovirus exposure and HLA in healthy donors (dated by TCRdb to the late 2010s). Preparation of the library involved the immunoSEQ multiplex PCR assay. For the multiplex PCR, a mixture combining 60 forward primers for TCR Vbeta segments and 13 reverse primers for TCR Jbeta segments was used. The table comes from immuneACCESS by way of TCRdb, which keeps in-frame sequences with V and J called. Part of the clones is missing from these tables; in studies checked, under half for an unresolved V gene and the rest for unknown reasons. This sample comprises 70,000 to 95,000 clones, around 77% of them detected only once. The top ten clones comprise over 3% of the sample. Sequencing was done on a sample of PBMCs. The receptor set was obtained from a man aged 50-59 years in good health and CMV-seronegative.

There are a few counts of this clone. This CDR3 reads CASSSSGTGTGELFF. DNA for the CDR3: TGTGCCAGCAGCTCGTCCGGGACAGGGACCGGGGAGCTGTTTTTT. The V call is TRBV11-2, the J call TRBJ2-2; 9 nucleotides align to TRBD1. Trimming took 4 bases from V and 5 from J; bases not matched to a gene: 5. The CDR3 loop spans 15 amino acids. The germline V gene has CDR1 SGHAT and CDR2 FQNNGV. Variable domain in full (rest from reference TRBV11-2 and TRBJ2-2): EAGVAQSPRYKIIEKRQSVAFWCNPISGHATLYWYQQILGQGPKLLIQFQNNGVVDDSQLPKDRFSAERLKGVDSTLKIQPAKLEDSAVYLCASSSSGTGTGELFFGEGSRLTVL.

The rearrangement joins TRBV2 to TRBJ1-5, with D perhaps matching TRBD1 (6 bases). CDR3 size: 13 residues. Germline CDR1 reads SNHLY; CDR2 reads FYNNEI. V was cut by 7 bases and J by 6 bases, with 13 bases left in between. CDR3 DNA: TGTGCCAGCAATGGGGGCATCGGTCAGCCCCAGCATTTT. It is translated as CASNGGIGQPQHF. Based on the CDR3 plus reference TRBV2 and TRBJ1-5, the full variable domain is EPEVTQTPSHQVTQMGQEVILRCVPISNHLYFYWYRQILGQKVEFLVSFYNNEISEKSEIFDDQFSVERPDGSNFTLKIRSTKLEDSAMYFCASNGGIGQPQHFGDGTRLSIL.

This clone has a single count. This chain links TRBV6-5 with TRBJ2-2; 9 bases fit TRBD1. The CDR3 consists of 15 residues. V lost 7 bases, J lost 4 bases, and 7 bases stayed unmatched. From germline, CDR1 is MNHEY and CDR2 SVGAGI. Written as DNA, the CDR3 is TGTGCCAGCACCGACACAGGGGGCGGCACCGGGGAGCTGTTTTTT. Residues: CASTDTGGGTGELFF.

This chain uses TRBV5-6 with TRBJ2-2; D possibly corresponds to TRBD2 (5 bases). Germline V CDR1 and CDR2: SGHDT, YYEEEE. The germline V and J ends were trimmed by 4 bases and 11 bases, with 18 bases remaining between them. The CDR3 is 14 residues long. The CDR3 DNA reads TGTGCCAGCAGCCCGTATAACCGGGATACCGAGCTGTTTTTT. Amino acids: CASSPYNRDTELFF.